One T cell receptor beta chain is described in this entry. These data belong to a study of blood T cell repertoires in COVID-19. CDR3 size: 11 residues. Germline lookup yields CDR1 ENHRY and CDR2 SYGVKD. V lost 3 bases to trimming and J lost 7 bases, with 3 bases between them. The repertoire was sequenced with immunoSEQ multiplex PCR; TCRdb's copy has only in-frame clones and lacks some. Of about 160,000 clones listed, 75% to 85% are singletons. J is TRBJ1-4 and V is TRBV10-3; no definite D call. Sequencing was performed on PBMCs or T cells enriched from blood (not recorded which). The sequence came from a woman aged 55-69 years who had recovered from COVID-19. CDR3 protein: CAISDGEKLFF. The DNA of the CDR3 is TGTGCCATCAGTGACGGTGAAAAACTGTTTTTT.